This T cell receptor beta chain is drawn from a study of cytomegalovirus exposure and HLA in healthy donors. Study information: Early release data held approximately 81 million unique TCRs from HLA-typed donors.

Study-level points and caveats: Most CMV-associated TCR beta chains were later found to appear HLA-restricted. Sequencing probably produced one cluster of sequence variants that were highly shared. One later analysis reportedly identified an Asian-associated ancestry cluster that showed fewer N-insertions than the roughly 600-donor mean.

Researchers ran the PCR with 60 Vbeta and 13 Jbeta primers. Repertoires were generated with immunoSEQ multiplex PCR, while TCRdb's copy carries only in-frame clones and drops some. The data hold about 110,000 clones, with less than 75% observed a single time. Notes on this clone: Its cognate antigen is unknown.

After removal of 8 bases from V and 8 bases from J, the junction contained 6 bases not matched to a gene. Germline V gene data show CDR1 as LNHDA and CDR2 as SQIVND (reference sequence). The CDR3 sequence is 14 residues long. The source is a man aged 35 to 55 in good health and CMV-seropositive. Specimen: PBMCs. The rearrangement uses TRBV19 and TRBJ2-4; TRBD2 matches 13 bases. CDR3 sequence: CASLRTSGRHIQYF. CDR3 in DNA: TGTGCCAGTCTAAGGACTAGCGGGAGACACATTCAGTACTTC.